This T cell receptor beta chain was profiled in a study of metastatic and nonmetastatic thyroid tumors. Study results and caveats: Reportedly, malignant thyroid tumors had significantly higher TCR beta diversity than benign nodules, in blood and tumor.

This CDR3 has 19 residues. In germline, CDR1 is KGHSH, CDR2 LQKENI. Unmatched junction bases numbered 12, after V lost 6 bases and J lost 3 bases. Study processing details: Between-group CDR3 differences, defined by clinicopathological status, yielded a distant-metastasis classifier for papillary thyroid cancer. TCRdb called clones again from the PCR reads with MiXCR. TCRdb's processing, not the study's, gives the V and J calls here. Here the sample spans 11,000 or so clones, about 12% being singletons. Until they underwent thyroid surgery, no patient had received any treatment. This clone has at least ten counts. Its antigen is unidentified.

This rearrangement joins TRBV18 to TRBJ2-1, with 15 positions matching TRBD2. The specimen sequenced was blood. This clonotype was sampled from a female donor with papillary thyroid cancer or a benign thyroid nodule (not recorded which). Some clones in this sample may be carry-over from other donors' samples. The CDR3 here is CASSRTGTSGGRNYNEQFF. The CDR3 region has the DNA TGTGCCAGCTCTCGAACCGGGACTAGCGGGGGGAGGAACTACAATGAGCAGTTCTTC. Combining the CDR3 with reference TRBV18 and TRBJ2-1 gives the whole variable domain NAGVMQNPRHLVRRRGQEARLRCSPMKGHSHVYWYRQLPEEGLKFMVYLQKENIIDESGMPKERFSAEFPKEGPSILRIQQVVRGDSAAYFCASSRTGTSGGRNYNEQFFGPGTRLTVL.